Listed below are T cell receptor beta chains from one sample, sequenced in a study of cytomegalovirus exposure and HLA in healthy donors. Sequencing used immunoSEQ multiplex PCR; TCRdb keeps in-frame clones, though not all of them. The sample contains some 130,000 clones, roughly two thirds of which appear only once. The sample consisted of PBMCs. These receptor sequences come from a young man in good health and CMV-seropositive. The CDR3 runs from the conserved cysteine through the conserved F or W.

TRBV13 | 15 | CASSLGTSGPYEQYF
TRBV28 | 17 | CASRGQGAGLLYWEQYF
TRBV10-1 | 20 | CASSAHIVRERYSGANVLTF
TRBV4-1 | 15 | CASSQLRTNADTQYF
TRBV7-9 | 19 | CASSLNRLAGGVYTDTQYF
TRBV6-6 | 11 | CASGSNYGYTF
TRBV11-2 | 15 | CASSLYSAGAVEQYF
TRBV11-2 | 18 | CASSLAPRDFQGTYEQYF
TRBV28 | 12 | CASSLYGTEAFF
TRBV28 | 12 | CASSRLRETQYF
TRBV27 | 14 | CASSVQGNRGEQYF
TRBV2 | 14 | CASSPDRAQETQYF
TRBV27 | 13 | CASSLETGYEQYF
TRBV5-1 | 14 | CASRTGVANYGYTF
TRBV19 | 14 | CASSMDSYDQPQHF
TRBV28 | 22 | CASSVFRVASRDRRSNTGELFF
TRBV5-1 | 13 | CASAQGINEKLFF
TRBV9 | 14 | CASSVRDTTYEQYF
TRBV11-3 | 15 | CASSLDPARDNEQFF
TRBV7-3 | 14 | CASSLTGGDTEAFF
TRBV11-3 | 13 | CASARDRGYEQYF
TRBV7-2 | 16 | CASSLAGLAGTGELFF
TRBV5-6 | 12 | CASSAGGTEAFF
TRBV5-6 | 15 | CASSPTSGNVYEQYF
TRBV13 | 13 | CASSLGPRNEQFF
TRBV10-3 | 14 | CAISGTWDTDTQYF
TRBV5-4 | 16 | CASSLMTGAPNYGYTF
TRBV6-6 | 14 | CASRRAVTNEKLFF
TRBV6-5 | 15 | CASSVVGRAWNEQFF
TRBV10-3 | 17 | CAISRRSGTTYYNEQFF
TRBV29-1 | 12 | CSAQTGGYEQYF
TRBV11-2 | 15 | CASSRLQGRGEKLFF
TRBV5-1 | 14 | CASSAGTANTEAFF
TRBV6-1 | 18 | CASSEFSPDRIINEKLFF
TRBV5-1 | 13 | CASSLSGSDEQFF
TRBV6-1 | 14 | CASRDYLYQETQYF
TRBV6-5 | 14 | CASSYGQGSYEQYF
TRBV29-1 | 15 | CSVQFQRRDSRTQYF
TRBV4-1 | 17 | CASSHGLAGVYTGELFF
TRBV7-2 | 15 | CASSLVRGVGETQYF
TRBV6-5 | 15 | CASSRLAGGDYEQYF
TRBV5-4 | 15 | CASRSDGTGNTEAFF
TRBV5-8 | 14 | CASSWDRARETQYF
TRBV2 | 14 | CASTRGQGGAEAFF
TRBV9 | 14 | CASSVDGSRETQYF
TRBV28 | 14 | CASSMTGGDYGYTF